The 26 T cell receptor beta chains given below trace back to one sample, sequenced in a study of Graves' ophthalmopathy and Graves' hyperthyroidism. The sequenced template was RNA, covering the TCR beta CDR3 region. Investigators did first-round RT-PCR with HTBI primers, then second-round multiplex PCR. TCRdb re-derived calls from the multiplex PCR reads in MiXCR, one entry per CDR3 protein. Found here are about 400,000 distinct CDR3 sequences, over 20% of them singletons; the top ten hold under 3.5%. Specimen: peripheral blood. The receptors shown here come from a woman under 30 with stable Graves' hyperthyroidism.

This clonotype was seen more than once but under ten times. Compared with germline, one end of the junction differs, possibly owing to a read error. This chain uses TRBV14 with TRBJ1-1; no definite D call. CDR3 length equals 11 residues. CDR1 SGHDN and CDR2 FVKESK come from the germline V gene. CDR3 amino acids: CASSQLSLVVF. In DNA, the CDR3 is TGTGCCAGCAGCCAACTAAGTTTAGTGGTATTT.

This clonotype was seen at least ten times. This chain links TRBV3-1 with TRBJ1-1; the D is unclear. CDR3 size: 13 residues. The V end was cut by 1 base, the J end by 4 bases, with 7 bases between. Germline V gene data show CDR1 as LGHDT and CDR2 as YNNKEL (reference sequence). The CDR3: CASSQVAGTEAFF. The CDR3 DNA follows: TGTGCCAGCAGCCAAGTAGCAGGCACTGAAGCTTTCTTT.

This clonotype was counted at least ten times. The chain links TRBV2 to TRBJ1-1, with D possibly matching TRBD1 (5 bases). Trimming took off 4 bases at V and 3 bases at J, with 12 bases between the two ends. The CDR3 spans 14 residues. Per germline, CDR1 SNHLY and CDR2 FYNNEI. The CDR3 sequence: CASSALGPYTEAFF. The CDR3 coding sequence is TGTGCCAGCAGTGCATTGGGGCCGTACACTGAAGCTTTCTTT. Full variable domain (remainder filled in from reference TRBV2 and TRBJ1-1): EPEVTQTPSHQVTQMGQEVILRCVPISNHLYFYWYRQILGQKVEFLVSFYNNEISEKSEIFDDQFSVERPDGSNFTLKIRSTKLEDSAMYFCASSALGPYTEAFFGQGTRLTVV.

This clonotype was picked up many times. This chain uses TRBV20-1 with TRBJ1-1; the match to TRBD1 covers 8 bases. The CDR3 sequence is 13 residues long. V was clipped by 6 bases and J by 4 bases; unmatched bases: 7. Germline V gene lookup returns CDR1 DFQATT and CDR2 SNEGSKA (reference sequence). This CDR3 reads CSASDRVVTEAFF. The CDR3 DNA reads TGCAGTGCATCGGACAGGGTGGTCACTGAAGCTTTCTTT.

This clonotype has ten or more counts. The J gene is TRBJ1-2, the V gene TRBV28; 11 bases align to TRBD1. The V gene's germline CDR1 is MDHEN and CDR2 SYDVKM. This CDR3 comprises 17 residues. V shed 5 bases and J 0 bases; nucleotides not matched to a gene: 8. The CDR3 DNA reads TGTGCCAGCAGTCTCCCGGACAGGGGGCTTTCTAACTATGGCTACACCTTC. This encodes CASSLPDRGLSNYGYTF.

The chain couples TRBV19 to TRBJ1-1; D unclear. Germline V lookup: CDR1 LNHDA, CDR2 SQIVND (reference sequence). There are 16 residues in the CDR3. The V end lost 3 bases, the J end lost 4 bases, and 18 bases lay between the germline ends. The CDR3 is CASSISHTAWATEAFF. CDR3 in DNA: TGTGCCAGTAGTATCTCTCACACGGCCTGGGCCACTGAAGCTTTCTTT.

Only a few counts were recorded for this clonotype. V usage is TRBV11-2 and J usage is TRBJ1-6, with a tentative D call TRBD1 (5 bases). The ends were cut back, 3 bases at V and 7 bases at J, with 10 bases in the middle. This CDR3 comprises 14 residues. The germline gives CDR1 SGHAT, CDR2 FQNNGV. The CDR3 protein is CASSFGGSNSPLHF. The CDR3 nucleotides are TGTGCCAGCAGCTTTGGGGGTTCAAATTCACCCCTCCACTTT. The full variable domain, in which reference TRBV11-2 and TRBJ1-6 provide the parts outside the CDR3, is EAGVAQSPRYKIIEKRQSVAFWCNPISGHATLYWYQQILGQGPKLLIQFQNNGVVDDSQLPKDRFSAERLKGVDSTLKIQPAKLEDSAVYLCASSFGGSNSPLHFGNGTRLTVT.

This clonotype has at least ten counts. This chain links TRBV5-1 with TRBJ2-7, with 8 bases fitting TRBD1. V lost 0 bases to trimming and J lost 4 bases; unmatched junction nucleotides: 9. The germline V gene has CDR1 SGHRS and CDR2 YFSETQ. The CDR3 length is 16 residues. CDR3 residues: CASSLALTGGLYEQYF. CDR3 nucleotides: TGCGCCAGCAGCTTGGCCTTAACAGGGGGTTTGTACGAGCAGTACTTC.

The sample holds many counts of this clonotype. As DNA, the CDR3 is TGTGCCAGCAGCTTGGGCCTCCTTGGCTACACCTTC. Protein: CASSLGLLGYTF. The chain recombines TRBV5-4 with TRBJ1-2; D is unclear. The ends were cut back, 0 bases at V and 7 bases at J, with 7 bases in the middle. The CDR3 extends over 12 amino acids. Germline CDR1 reads SGHNT; CDR2 reads YYREEE (reference sequence).

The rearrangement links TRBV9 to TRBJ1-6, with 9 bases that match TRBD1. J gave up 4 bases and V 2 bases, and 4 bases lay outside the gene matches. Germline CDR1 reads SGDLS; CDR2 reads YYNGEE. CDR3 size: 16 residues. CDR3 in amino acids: CASSVGQGGYNSPLHF. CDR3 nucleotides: TGTGCCAGCAGCGTGGGACAGGGAGGGTATAATTCACCCCTCCACTTT.

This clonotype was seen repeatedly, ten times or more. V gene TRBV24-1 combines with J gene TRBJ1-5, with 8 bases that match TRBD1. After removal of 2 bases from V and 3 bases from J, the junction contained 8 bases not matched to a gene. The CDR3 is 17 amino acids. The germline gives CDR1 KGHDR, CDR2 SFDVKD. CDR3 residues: CATSDSSWTGPNQPQHF. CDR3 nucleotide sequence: TGTGCCACCAGTGATTCCTCTTGGACAGGGCCCAATCAGCCCCAGCATTTT.

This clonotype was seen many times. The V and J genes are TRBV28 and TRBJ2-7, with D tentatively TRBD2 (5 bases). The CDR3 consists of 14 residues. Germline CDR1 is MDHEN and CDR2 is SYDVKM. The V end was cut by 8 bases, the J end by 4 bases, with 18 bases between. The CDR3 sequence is CASLRGWEKYEQYF. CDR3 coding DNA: TGTGCCAGCCTGAGAGGGTGGGAGAAGTACGAGCAGTACTTC.

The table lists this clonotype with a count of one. CDR3 residues: CASSYIAGGPSYEQYF. For the CDR3, the DNA is TGTGCCAGCAGTTACATAGCGGGAGGGCCGTCCTACGAGCAGTACTTC. The chain uses TRBV6-2 or TRBV6-3 and TRBJ2-7; 11 nucleotides agree with TRBD2. Unmatched junction bases numbered 4, after V lost 2 bases and J lost 1 base. Germline V lookup: CDR1 MNHEY, CDR2 SVGEGT. The CDR3 has 16 amino acids.

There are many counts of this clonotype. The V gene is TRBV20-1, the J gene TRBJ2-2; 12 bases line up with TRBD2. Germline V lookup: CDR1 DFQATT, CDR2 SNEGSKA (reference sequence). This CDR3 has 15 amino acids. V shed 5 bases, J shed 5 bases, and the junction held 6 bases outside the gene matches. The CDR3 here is CSARPSGRVTGELFF. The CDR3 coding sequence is TGCAGTGCTCGCCCTAGCGGGAGGGTGACCGGGGAGCTGTTTTTT.

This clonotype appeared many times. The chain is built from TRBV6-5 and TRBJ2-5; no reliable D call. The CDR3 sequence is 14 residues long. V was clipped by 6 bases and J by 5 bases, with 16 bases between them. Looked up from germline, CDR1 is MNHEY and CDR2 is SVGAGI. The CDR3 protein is CASRGRWPGETQYF. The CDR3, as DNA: TGTGCCAGCAGAGGCCGGTGGCCCGGGGAGACCCAGTACTTC.

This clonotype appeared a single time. This CDR3 reads CASSLSLGLAFHEQYF. In nucleotides, the CDR3 is TGCGCCAGCAGCTTGTCTCTGGGACTAGCGTTCCACGAGCAGTACTTC. The V gene is TRBV5-1, the J gene TRBJ2-7; 10 nucleotides line up with TRBD2. The J segment lost 5 bases and the V segment lost 1 base, leaving 9 bases of the junction unmatched. Germline CDR1 reads SGHRS; CDR2 reads YFSETQ. The length of the CDR3 is 16 residues.

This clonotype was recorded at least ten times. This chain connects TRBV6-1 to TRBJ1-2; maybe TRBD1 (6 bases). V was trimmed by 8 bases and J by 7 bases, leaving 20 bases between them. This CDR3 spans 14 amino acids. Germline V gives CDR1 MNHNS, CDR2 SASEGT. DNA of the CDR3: TGTGCCAGCCAAAAAGACGACAGGCGGGGTGGCTACACCTTC. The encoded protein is CASQKDDRRGGYTF.

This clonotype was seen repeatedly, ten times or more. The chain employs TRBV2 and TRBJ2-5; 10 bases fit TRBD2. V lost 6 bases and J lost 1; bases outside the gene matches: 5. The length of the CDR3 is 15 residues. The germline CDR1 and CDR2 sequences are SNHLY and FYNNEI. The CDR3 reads CASSRGTSAQETQYF. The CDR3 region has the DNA TGTGCCAGCAGCCGGGGGACTAGCGCCCAAGAGACCCAGTACTTC.

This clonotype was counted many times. The CDR3 DNA reads TGTGCCAGCAGCGGCCCGGGCGGGGCGGGAGAGACCCAGTACTTC. As protein: CASSGPGGAGETQYF. The rearrangement joins TRBV2 to TRBJ2-5; D perhaps matches TRBD2 (6 bases). Germline V gene lookup returns CDR1 SNHLY and CDR2 FYNNEI. Trimming cost V 6 bases and J 4 bases, with 18 bases left between them. CDR3 length: 15 residues.

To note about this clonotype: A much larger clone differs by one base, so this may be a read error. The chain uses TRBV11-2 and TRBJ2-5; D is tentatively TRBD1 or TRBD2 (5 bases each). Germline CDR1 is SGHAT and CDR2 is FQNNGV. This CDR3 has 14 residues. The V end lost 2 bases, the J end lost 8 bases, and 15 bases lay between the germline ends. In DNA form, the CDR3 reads TGTGCCAGCAGCTTATTCAGGGAGAAGTGTACCCAGTACTTC. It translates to CASSLFREKCTQYF.

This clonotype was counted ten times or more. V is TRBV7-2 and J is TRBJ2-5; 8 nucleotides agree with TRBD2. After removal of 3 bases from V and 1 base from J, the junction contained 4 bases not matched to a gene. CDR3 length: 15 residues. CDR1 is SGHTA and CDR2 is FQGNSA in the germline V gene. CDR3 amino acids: CASSFGGRSQETQYF. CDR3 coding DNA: TGTGCCAGCAGCTTTGGCGGGAGGAGCCAAGAGACCCAGTACTTC.

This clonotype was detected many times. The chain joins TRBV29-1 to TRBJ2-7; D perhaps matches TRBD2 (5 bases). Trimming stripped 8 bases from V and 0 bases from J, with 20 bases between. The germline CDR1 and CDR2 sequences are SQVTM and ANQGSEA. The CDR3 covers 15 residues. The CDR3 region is CSSWFRAEGSYEQYF. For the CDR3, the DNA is TGCAGCTCGTGGTTTCGGGCCGAGGGCTCCTACGAGCAGTACTTC.

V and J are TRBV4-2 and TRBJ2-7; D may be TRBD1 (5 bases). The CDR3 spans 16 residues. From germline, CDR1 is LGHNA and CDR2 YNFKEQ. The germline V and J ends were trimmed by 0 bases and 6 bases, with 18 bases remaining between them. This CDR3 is CASSQDGAGQTAEQYF. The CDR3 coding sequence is TGTGCCAGCAGCCAAGATGGGGCCGGCCAAACGGCCGAGCAGTACTTC.

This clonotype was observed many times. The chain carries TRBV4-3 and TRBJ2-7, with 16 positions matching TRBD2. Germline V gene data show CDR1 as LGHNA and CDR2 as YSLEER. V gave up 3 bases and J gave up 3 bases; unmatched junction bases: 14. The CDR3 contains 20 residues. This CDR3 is CASSQKPGLAGGPSFYEQYF. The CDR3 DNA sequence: TGCGCCAGCAGCCAGAAACCGGGACTAGCGGGAGGGCCGTCGTTCTACGAGCAGTACTTC.

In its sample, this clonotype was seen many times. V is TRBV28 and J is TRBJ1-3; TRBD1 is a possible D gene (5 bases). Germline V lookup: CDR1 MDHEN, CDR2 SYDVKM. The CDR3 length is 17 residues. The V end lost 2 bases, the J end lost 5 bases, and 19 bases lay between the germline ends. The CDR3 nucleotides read TGTGCCAGCAGTTTAGGGGTGCGCCTCGGGGGTCGAAACACCATATATTTT. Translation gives CASSLGVRLGGRNTIYF.

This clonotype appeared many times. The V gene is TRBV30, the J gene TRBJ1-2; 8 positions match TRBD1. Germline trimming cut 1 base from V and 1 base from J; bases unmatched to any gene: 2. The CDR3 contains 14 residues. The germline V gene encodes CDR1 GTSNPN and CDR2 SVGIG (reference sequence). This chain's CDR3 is CAWSGTGLNYGYTF. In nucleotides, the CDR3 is TGTGCCTGGAGTGGGACAGGGCTTAACTATGGCTACACCTTC.